This TCR beta chain was profiled in a study of shared clonotypes between healthy human individuals. Study-wide background: Donor composition was two women and three men, aged 18 to 49.

Findings and limits, study-wide: Naive subsets generally had larger estimated richness than memory subsets.

Germline lookup yields CDR1 SGHAT and CDR2 FQNNGV. V was trimmed by 0 bases and J by 4 bases, leaving 22 bases between them. The CDR3 is 18 amino acids. With respect to this clone: Antigen unknown.

Naive CD8 cells comprised CD45RO-negative, CCR7-positively selected cells, excluding terminally differentiated effector memory CD45RA+ cells. The authors split each subset's genomic DNA evenly across several immunoSEQ plates. Template for every sorted-subset replicate PCR totaled about 0.2 ug DNA, 25,000 to 30,000 T cell genomes. Sequenced by immunoSEQ multiplex PCR; TCRdb stores in-frame clones only, minus some. This table has millions of clones, 85% to 95% appearing once. The sequence was obtained from a man between 18 and 35 years old in good health. Some clones in this sample may be carry-over from other donors' samples. This chain connects TRBV11-2 to TRBJ2-7; a weak D match, TRBD2 (10 bases). The sample taken for sequencing was naive CD8+ T cells from PBMCs. The CDR3 coding sequence is TGTGCCAGCAGCTTAGAAACAGGGGGCTGGACTAGCGGATACGAGCAGTACTTC. Amino acids: CASSLETGGWTSGYEQYF.